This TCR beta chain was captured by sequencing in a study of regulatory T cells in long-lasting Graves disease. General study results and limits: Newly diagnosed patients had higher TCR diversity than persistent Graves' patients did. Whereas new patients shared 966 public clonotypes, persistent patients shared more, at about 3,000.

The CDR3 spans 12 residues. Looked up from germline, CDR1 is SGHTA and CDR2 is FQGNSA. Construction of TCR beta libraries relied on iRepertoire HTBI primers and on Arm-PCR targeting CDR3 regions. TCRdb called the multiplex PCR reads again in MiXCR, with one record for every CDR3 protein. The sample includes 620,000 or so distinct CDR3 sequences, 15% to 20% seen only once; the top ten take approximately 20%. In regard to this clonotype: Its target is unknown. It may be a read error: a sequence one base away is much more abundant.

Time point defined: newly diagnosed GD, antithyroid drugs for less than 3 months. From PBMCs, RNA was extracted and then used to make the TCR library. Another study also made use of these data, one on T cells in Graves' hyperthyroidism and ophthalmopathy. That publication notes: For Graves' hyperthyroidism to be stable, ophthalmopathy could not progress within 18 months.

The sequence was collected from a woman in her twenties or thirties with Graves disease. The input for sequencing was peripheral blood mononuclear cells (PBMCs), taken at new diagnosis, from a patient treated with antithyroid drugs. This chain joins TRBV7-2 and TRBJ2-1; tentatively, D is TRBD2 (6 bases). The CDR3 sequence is CASGDFDNEQLF. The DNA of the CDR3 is TGTGCCAGCGGGGACTTTGACAATGAGCAGCTCTTC.